This entry features one T cell receptor beta chain sequence. Antigen specificity is unknown. The data belong to a study of shared clonotypes between healthy human individuals. Study context: A donor's plate count was three for CD4 naive and three for CD4 memory; CD8 naive had two and CD8 memory one. The study's findings and limits: Rarefaction curves obtained for sorted subsets showed sequencing incomplete despite large depth. Investigators collected only blood, and repertoires in tissues likely differ. Naive subsets generally had larger estimated richness than memory subsets.

Naive CD8 cells were CD45RO-negative, positively selected for CCR7, excluding terminally differentiated effector memory CD45RA+ cells. In germline, CDR1 is MNHNS, CDR2 SASEGT. CDR3 length equals 14 residues. V was clipped by 7 bases and J by 1 base, with 11 bases between them. Clones were sequenced by immunoSEQ multiplex PCR, and TCRdb holds only the in-frame ones, with some missing. The table records hundreds of thousands of clones, 92% of them present only once. The material sequenced was naive CD8+ T cells sorted from blood. V gene TRBV6-1 combines with J gene TRBJ2-1, with D perhaps matching TRBD1 or TRBD2 (5 bases each). The source of this sequence is a man younger than 45 in good health. The CDR3 DNA sequence: TGTGCCAGCAAGATATGGGGGTCCTACAATGAGCAGTTCTTC. The encoded protein is CASKIWGSYNEQFF.